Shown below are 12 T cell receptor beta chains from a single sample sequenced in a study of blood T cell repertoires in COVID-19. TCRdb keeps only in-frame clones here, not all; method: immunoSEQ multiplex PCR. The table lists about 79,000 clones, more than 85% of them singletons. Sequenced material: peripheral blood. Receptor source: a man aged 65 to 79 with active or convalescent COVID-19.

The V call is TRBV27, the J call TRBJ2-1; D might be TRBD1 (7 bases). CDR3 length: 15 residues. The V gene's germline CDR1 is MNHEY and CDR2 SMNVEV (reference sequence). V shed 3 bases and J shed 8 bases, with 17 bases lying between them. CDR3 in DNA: TGTGCCAGCAGTTTTGCCTCAGCCAGGGGGGATGAGCAGTTCTTC. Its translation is CASSFASARGDEQFF.

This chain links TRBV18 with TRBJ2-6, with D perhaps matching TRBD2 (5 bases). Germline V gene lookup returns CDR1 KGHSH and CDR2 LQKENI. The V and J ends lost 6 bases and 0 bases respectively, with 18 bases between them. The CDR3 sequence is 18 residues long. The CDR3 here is CASSPPRAGSSGANVLTF. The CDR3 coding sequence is TGTGCCAGCTCTCCCCCGCGGGCGGGTAGCTCTGGGGCCAACGTCCTGACTTTC.

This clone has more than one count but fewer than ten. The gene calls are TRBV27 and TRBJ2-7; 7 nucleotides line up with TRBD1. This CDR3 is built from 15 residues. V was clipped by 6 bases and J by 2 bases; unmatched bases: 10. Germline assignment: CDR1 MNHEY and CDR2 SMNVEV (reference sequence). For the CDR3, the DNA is TGTGCCAGCAGGCCCGATGGGACAGTTGCCTACGAGCAGTACTTC. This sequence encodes CASRPDGTVAYEQYF.

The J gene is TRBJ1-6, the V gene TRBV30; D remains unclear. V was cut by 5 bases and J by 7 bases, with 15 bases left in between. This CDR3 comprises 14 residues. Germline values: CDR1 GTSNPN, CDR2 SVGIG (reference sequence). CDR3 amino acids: CAWGVQGANSPLHF. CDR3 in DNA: TGTGCCTGGGGAGTCCAAGGAGCCAATTCACCCCTCCACTTT.

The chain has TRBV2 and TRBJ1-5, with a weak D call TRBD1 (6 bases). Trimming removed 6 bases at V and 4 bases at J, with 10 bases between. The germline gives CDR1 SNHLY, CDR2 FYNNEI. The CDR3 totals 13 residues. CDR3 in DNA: TGTGCCAGCAGGGAGGACAGTAATCAGCCCCAGCATTTT. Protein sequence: CASREDSNQPQHF.

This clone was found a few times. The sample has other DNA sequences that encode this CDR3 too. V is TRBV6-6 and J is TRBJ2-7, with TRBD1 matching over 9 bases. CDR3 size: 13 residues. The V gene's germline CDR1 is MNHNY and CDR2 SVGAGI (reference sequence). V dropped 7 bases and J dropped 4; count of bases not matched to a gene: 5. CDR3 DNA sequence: TGTGCCAGCACCGGGACAGGGTCTTACGAGCAGTACTTC. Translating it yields CASTGTGSYEQYF.

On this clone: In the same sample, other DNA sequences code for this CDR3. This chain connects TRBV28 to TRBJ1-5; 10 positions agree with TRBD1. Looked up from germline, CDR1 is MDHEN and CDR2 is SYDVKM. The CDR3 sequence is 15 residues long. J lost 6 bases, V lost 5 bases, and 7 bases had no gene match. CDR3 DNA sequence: TGTGCCAGCAGTGGTGGGACAGGGGTGGTTCAGCCCCAGCATTTT. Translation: CASSGGTGVVQPQHF.

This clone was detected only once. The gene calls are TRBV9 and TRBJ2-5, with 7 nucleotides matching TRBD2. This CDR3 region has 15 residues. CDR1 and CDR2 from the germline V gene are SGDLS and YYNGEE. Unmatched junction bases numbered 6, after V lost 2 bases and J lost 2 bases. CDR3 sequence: CASSVGTMGQETQYF. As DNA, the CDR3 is TGTGCCAGCAGCGTCGGGACTATGGGGCAAGAGACCCAGTACTTC.

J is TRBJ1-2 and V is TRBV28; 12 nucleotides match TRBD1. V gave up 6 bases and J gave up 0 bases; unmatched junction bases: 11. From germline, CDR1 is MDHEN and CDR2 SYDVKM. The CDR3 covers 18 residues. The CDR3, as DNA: TGTGCCAGCAGCTCGCCTGGGACAGGGGGCATGGCTAACTATGGCTACACCTTC. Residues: CASSSPGTGGMANYGYTF.

The CDR3 loop is CASTPGQGSYGYTF. CDR3 bases: TGCGCCAGCACTCCGGGACAGGGAAGCTATGGCTACACCTTC. The chain couples TRBV5-1 to TRBJ1-2; TRBD1 matches 9 bases. The CDR3 sequence is 14 residues long. Germline CDR1 and CDR2: SGHRS and YFSETQ. The trim removed 6 bases at V and 4 bases at J, leaving 7 bases unmatched.

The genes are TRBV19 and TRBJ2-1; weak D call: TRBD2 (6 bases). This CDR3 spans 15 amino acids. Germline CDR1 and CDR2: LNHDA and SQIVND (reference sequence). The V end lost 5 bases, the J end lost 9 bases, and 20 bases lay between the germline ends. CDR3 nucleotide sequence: TGTGCCAGTAGTTCCCGAATACCCTTGGGGGGTGAGCAGTTCTTC. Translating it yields CASSSRIPLGGEQFF.

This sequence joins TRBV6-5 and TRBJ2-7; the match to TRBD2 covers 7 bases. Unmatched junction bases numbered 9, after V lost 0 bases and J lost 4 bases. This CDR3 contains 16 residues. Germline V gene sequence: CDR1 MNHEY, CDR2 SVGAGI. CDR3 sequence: CASSYSKSSGLYEQYF. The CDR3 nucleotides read TGTGCCAGCAGTTACTCGAAGTCTAGCGGTCTGTACGAGCAGTACTTC.